This TCR beta chain is drawn from a study of Graves' ophthalmopathy and Graves' hyperthyroidism. RNA transcripts served as template for amplifying TCR beta CDR3 sequences. The authors performed first-round RT-PCR with HTBI primers and then a second-round multiplex PCR. TCRdb passed the multiplex PCR reads through MiXCR, listing each CDR3 protein once. The sample holds a few hundred thousand distinct CDR3 sequences, roughly 15% seen once. This CDR3 region has 15 residues. Between the trimmed V and J ends, which lost 6 bases and 2 bases, there was a span of 16 bases. Germline CDR1 reads MNHNS; CDR2 reads SASEGT.

V usage is TRBV6-1 and J usage is TRBJ1-2; D gene ambiguous. The receptor's source is an adult woman with stable Graves' hyperthyroidism. Material for sequencing was peripheral blood. This CDR3 reads CASSQNFGGNYGYTF. CDR3 in DNA: TGTGCCAGCAGCCAGAATTTTGGAGGCAACTATGGCTACACCTTC.